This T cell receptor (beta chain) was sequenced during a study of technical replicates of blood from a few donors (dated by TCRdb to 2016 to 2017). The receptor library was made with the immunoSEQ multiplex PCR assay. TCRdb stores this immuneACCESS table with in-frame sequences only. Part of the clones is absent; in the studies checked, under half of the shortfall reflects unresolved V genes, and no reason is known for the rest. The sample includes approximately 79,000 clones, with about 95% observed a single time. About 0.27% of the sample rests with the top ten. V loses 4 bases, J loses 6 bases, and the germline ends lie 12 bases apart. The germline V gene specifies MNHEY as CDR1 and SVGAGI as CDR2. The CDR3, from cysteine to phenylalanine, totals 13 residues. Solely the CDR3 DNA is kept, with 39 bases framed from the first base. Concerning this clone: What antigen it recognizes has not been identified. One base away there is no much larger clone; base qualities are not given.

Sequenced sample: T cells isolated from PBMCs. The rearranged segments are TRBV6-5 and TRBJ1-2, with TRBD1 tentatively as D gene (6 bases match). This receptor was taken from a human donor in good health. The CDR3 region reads CASSLSQGHGYTF. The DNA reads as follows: TGTGCCAGCAGTTTGTCACAGGGACATGGCTACACCTTC.